The 24 T cell receptor beta chains listed next were all sequenced from one sample in a study of T-cell memory formation after mild COVID-19. Each CDR3 protein gets one entry after TCRdb re-called the 5' RACE reads with MiXCR. The table shows about 540,000 distinct CDR3 sequences, with around 21% occurring only once. Material: PBMCs or a T cell subset sorted from them (not recorded which). The receptors come from an adult woman who had mild COVID-19 (a few samples of this study predate the infection). Cell type and time point are not known.

The chain uses TRBV7-8 and TRBJ2-5; 8 positions match TRBD1. J gave up 1 base and V 5 bases, and 9 bases lay outside the gene matches. The germline V gene encodes CDR1 SGHVS and CDR2 FQNEAQ. This CDR3 comprises 16 residues. CDR3: CASSLDRGSVQETQYF. The CDR3 region has the DNA TGTGCCAGCAGCCTTGACAGGGGTTCCGTCCAAGAGACCCAGTACTTC.

This clonotype was seen more than once but under ten times. The rearrangement links TRBV12-3 or TRBV12-4 to TRBJ2-4; the D is unclear. The CDR3 has 11 amino acids. Trimming stripped 8 bases from V and 9 bases from J, with 11 bases between. The DNA for the CDR3 is TGTGCCAGCGCTACGTCGAGCATTCAGTACTTC. Its protein is CASATSSIQYF.

This chain joins TRBV12-3 or TRBV12-4 and TRBJ1-2; D remains unclear. This CDR3 has 14 amino acids. The ends were cut back, 2 bases at V and 0 bases at J, with 7 bases in the middle. CDR3 in DNA: TGTGCCAGCAGTTTAAGGCACTCTAACTATGGCTACACCTTC. Amino acids: CASSLRHSNYGYTF.

The chain employs TRBV7-9 and TRBJ1-3; TRBD1 agrees at 7 bases. The CDR3 consists of 15 residues. V lost 5 bases and J lost 3; bases outside the gene matches: 7. Germline V gene lookup returns CDR1 SEHNR and CDR2 FQNEAQ (reference sequence). CDR3 in amino acids: CASSPRDSGGNTIYF. The CDR3 nucleotides are TGTGCCAGCAGCCCGCGGGACAGTGGTGGAAACACCATATATTTT.

The V call is TRBV7-3, the J call TRBJ1-1, with 8 bases fitting TRBD1. The length of the CDR3 is 15 residues. CDR1 is SGHTA and CDR2 is FQGTGA in the germline V gene. V lost 2 bases to trimming and J lost 5 bases; unmatched junction nucleotides: 7. This CDR3 is CASSLSGGQGTEAFF. The DNA for the CDR3 is TGTGCCAGCAGCTTATCAGGGGGCCAGGGGACTGAAGCTTTCTTT. Together with reference TRBV7-3 and TRBJ1-1, the CDR3 gives the full variable domain: GAGVSQTPSNKVTEKGKYVELRCDPISGHTALYWYRQSLGQGPEFLIYFQGTGAADDSGLPNDRFFAVRPEGSVSTLKIQRTERGDSAVYLCASSLSGGQGTEAFFGQGTRLTVV.

This clonotype was recorded a few times. The genes are TRBV4-3 and TRBJ1-2, with 7 bases lining up with TRBD1. Per the germline V gene, CDR1 is LGHNA and CDR2 is YSLEER. With 0 bases clipped from V and 5 bases from J, the junction kept 9 bases outside the gene matches. This CDR3 is 16 amino acids long. CDR3 region: CASSQDLTGDPYGYTF. The CDR3 DNA is TGCGCCAGCAGCCAAGATCTAACAGGGGACCCTTATGGCTACACCTTC.

The chain joins TRBV27 to TRBJ2-5; TRBD2 matches 8 bases. CDR3 length equals 15 residues. The V gene's germline CDR1 is MNHEY and CDR2 SMNVEV (reference sequence). V dropped 8 bases and J dropped 2; count of bases not matched to a gene: 10. The CDR3 DNA sequence: TGTGCCAGCGGGCCGGTAGCGGGGCCACAAGAGACCCAGTACTTC. Amino acid sequence: CASGPVAGPQETQYF.

DNA for the CDR3: TGTGCCAGTAGTATTCTCGAGCCCTCTCGGGGGGGCAATGAGCAGTTCTTC. Protein: CASSILEPSRGGNEQFF. The rearrangement uses TRBV19 and TRBJ2-1; 8 nucleotides align to TRBD2. The V gene end was trimmed by 3 bases and the J gene end by 6 bases; junction bases not matched to a gene: 13. CDR3 length: 17 amino acids. Germline CDR1 reads LNHDA; CDR2 reads SQIVND (reference sequence).

The chain carries TRBV19 and TRBJ2-3; 15 bases match TRBD2. The junction had 7 bases not matched to a gene; V was cut back by 10 bases and J by 2 bases. The length of the CDR3 is 16 residues. Per germline, CDR1 LNHDA and CDR2 SQIVND (reference sequence). In DNA, the CDR3 is TGTGCCACCTCCGGACTAGCGGGAGGGTACACAGATACGCAGTATTTT. Protein product: CATSGLAGGYTDTQYF.

The CDR3 DNA follows: TGCAGTGCTAGAACCGGGGGGGAGCAAGAGACCCAGTACTTC. Encoded protein: CSARTGGEQETQYF. The V and J genes are TRBV20-1 and TRBJ2-5, with 8 bases identical to TRBD2. Per germline, CDR1 DFQATT and CDR2 SNEGSKA (reference sequence). The CDR3 covers 14 residues. The V segment lost 2 bases and the J segment 2 bases; nucleotides outside the gene matches: 4.

The rearrangement joins TRBV4-3 to TRBJ1-1, with TRBD1 matching 7 bases. CDR1 LGHNA and CDR2 YSLEER come from the germline V gene. This CDR3 has 15 residues. V shed 4 bases and J 5 bases; nucleotides not matched to a gene: 10. The CDR3 is CASSPRTGVWTEAFF. The CDR3 DNA follows: TGCGCCAGCAGCCCGCGTACAGGGGTGTGGACTGAAGCTTTCTTT.

The table lists this clonotype with a few counts. V gene TRBV5-4 combines with J gene TRBJ2-7; TRBD2 matches 8 bases. The germline V gene encodes CDR1 SGHNT and CDR2 YYREEE (reference sequence). With 0 bases clipped from V and 1 base from J, the junction kept 0 bases outside the gene matches. CDR3 size: 14 residues. DNA for the CDR3: TGTGCCAGCAGCTTGGTAGCGGGGTCCTACGAGCAGTACTTC. This gives the protein CASSLVAGSYEQYF.

This clonotype occurred a few times. The chain couples TRBV7-9 to TRBJ1-2; D unresolved. V gave up 1 base and J gave up 6 bases, with 12 bases separating them. The CDR3 totals 14 residues. CDR1 is SEHNR and CDR2 is FQNEAQ in the germline V gene (reference sequence). This CDR3 reads CASSLGQEMDGYTF. The CDR3 DNA sequence: TGTGCCAGCAGCTTAGGTCAGGAAATGGATGGCTACACCTTC.

V gene TRBV4-1 combines with J gene TRBJ2-1; 11 nucleotides line up with TRBD2. J was trimmed by 8 bases and V by 2 bases; bases with no gene match: 5. The CDR3 is made up of 15 amino acids. Per germline, CDR1 MGHRA and CDR2 YSYEKL. The CDR3 DNA follows: TGCGCCAGCAGCCAACTGACTAGCGGGGTGGATGAGCAGTTCTTC. Amino acid sequence: CASSQLTSGVDEQFF.

This clonotype was seen repeatedly, ten times or more. The genes are TRBV6-1 and TRBJ2-1; the D gene is possibly TRBD1 (6 bases). The V gene's germline CDR1 is MNHNS and CDR2 SASEGT. The CDR3 extends over 15 amino acids. Trimming pared 0 bases from V and 3 bases from J, leaving 9 bases between. The CDR3 protein is CASSEAGGNYNEQFF. The DNA for the CDR3 is TGTGCCAGCAGTGAAGCAGGGGGAAACTACAATGAGCAGTTCTTC.

This chain connects TRBV15 to TRBJ2-4, with 9 bases aligning to TRBD2. With V trimmed by 0 bases and J by 1 base, 7 bases remained unmatched. The CDR3 consists of 18 residues. Looked up from germline, CDR1 is LNHNV and CDR2 is YYDKDF (reference sequence). The CDR3 reads CATSRETGTSWAKNIQYF. The CDR3 coding sequence is TGTGCCACCAGCAGAGAAACCGGGACTAGCTGGGCCAAAAACATTCAGTACTTC.

The chain has TRBV6-5 and TRBJ1-1, with 7 bases that match TRBD1. The ends lost 6 bases at V and 4 bases at J; junction bases unmatched: 5. This CDR3 is built from 13 residues. Germline lookup yields CDR1 MNHEY and CDR2 SVGAGI. The CDR3 region has the DNA TGTGCCAGCAGCCGGGGACAGTCCACTGAAGCTTTCTTT. Amino acids: CASSRGQSTEAFF.

A few counts support this clonotype. J is TRBJ1-1 and V is TRBV13; D call uncertain. The CDR3 spans 13 residues. Germline V gene sequence: CDR1 PRHDT, CDR2 FYEKMQ (reference sequence). The ends were cut back, 11 bases at V and 0 bases at J, with 13 bases in the middle. CDR3 sequence: CASTIGVNTEAFF. Written as DNA, the CDR3 is TGTGCCTCGACAATCGGGGTGAACACTGAAGCTTTCTTT.

V and J are TRBV7-8 and TRBJ2-1; the D is unclear. The CDR3 runs 12 residues. V shed 3 bases and J shed 6 bases, with 6 bases lying between them. Germline CDR1 SGHVS, CDR2 FQNEAQ. The CDR3 is CASSFDFNEQFF. As DNA, the CDR3 is TGTGCCAGCAGCTTCGACTTCAATGAGCAGTTCTTC.

In this sample, this clonotype turned up a few times. J is TRBJ2-3 and V is TRBV9, with 7 bases lining up with TRBD2. The CDR3 sequence is 16 residues long. V gave up 3 bases and J gave up 2 bases; unmatched junction bases: 9. Germline lookup yields CDR1 SGDLS and CDR2 YYNGEE. The CDR3 sequence is CASSGQRDLITDTQYF. The CDR3 region has the DNA TGTGCCAGCAGCGGCCAGCGGGACTTGATCACAGATACGCAGTATTTT.

The J gene is TRBJ1-1, the V gene TRBV7-9; no firm D call. The CDR3 sequence is 16 residues long. Trimming pared 2 bases from V and 1 base from J, leaving 14 bases between. The germline V gene has CDR1 SEHNR and CDR2 FQNEAQ (reference sequence). This chain's CDR3 is CASSLTHGGPNTEAFF. The CDR3 region has the DNA TGTGCCAGCAGCTTAACCCATGGTGGCCCGAACACTGAAGCTTTCTTT.

This rearrangement joins TRBV5-1 to TRBJ2-1, with 11 bases matching TRBD2. Germline CDR1 reads SGHRS; CDR2 reads YFSETQ. This CDR3 spans 16 amino acids. V lost 3 bases, J lost 9 bases, and 11 bases stayed unmatched. Here the CDR3 DNA reads TGCGCCAGCAGCTCCCCTAGCGGGAGGCGTCTGGGTGAGCAGTTCTTC. Its protein is CASSSPSGRRLGEQFF.

This clonotype was found a few times. V usage is TRBV5-6 and J usage is TRBJ2-7; D remains unclear. Trimming removed 0 bases at V and 3 bases at J, with 7 bases between. The CDR3 runs 13 residues. Germline assignment: CDR1 SGHDT and CDR2 YYEEEE. CDR3 DNA: TGTGCCAGCAGCTTGGGGCCGATCTACGAGCAGTACTTC. Translating it yields CASSLGPIYEQYF.

The gene calls are TRBV6-5 and TRBJ2-1, with TRBD2 identical over 14 bases. Germline V CDR1 and CDR2: MNHEY, SVGAGI. V was pared by 6 bases and J by 0 bases, with 4 bases of the junction left unmatched. The CDR3 has 17 residues. The CDR3, as DNA: TGTGCCAGCAGCGGACTAGCGGGGGGAAGCTCCTACAATGAGCAGTTCTTC. It specifies CASSGLAGGSSYNEQFF.